The 28 T cell receptor beta chains reported below all come from one sample, sequenced in a study of T cell repertoires in cytomegalovirus infection. No antigen has been identified for these receptors. TCRdb ran MiXCR on the reads and lists one entry per CDR3 protein. The sample gives some 800,000 distinct CDR3 sequences, roughly 28% of which show up once; around 14% is in the top ten. Sequencing used cultured CD8+ T cells from PBMCs, obtained from culture after CMV antigen stimulation. Source of these receptors: a human donor in good health (CMV status not recorded). Some clones in this sample may be carry-over from other donors' samples.

This clonotype showed up just once. The chain couples TRBV2 to TRBJ2-7, with D possibly matching TRBD1 (6 bases). This CDR3 is built from 13 residues. Trimming stripped 6 bases from V and 3 bases from J, with 12 bases between. The germline V gene has CDR1 SNHLY and CDR2 FYNNEI. The CDR3 loop reads CASSDRPYYEQYF. In nucleotides, the CDR3 is TGTGCCAGCAGCGACAGGCCCTACTACGAGCAGTACTTC.

This clonotype appeared a few times. V usage is TRBV19 and J usage is TRBJ2-7; D is undetermined. Germline CDR1 reads LNHDA; CDR2 reads SQIVND (reference sequence). Trimming took 5 bases from V and 3 from J, leaving 14 bases between them. CDR3 size: 14 residues. The DNA for the CDR3 is TGTGCCAGTAGTCCGGGTAGCTCCGTCTACGAGCAGTACTTC. Translated: CASSPGSSVYEQYF.

In its sample, this clonotype was seen a few times. The V and J genes are TRBV5-4 and TRBJ2-2; no reliable D call. Germline V lookup: CDR1 SGHNT, CDR2 YYREEE (reference sequence). The CDR3 sequence is 13 residues long. V was cut by 2 bases and J by 3 bases, with 5 bases left in between. CDR3 amino acids: CASSFMDTGELFF. The CDR3 DNA is TGTGCCAGCAGCTTTATGGACACCGGGGAGCTGTTTTTT.

This clonotype occurred a few times. The chain has TRBV12-3 or TRBV12-4 and TRBJ1-1; the D gene is possibly TRBD1 (5 bases). There are 16 residues in the CDR3. The germline V and J ends were trimmed by 5 bases and 1 base, with 17 bases remaining between them. The CDR3: CASSPSTTDPNTEAFF. CDR3 in DNA: TGTGCCAGCAGTCCTAGTACGACAGACCCGAACACTGAAGCTTTCTTT.

This clonotype appeared a few times. The CDR3 loop is CASSSPTNNQETQYF. The CDR3 nucleotides are TGTGCCAGCAGCTCCCCGACTAACAACCAAGAGACCCAGTACTTC. This chain connects TRBV7-9 to TRBJ2-5; tentatively, D is TRBD2 (5 bases). V was pared by 4 bases and J by 0 bases, with 12 bases between. CDR1 is SEHNR, CDR2 FQNEAQ, per germline (reference sequence). The CDR3 has 15 amino acids.

This clonotype appeared many times. The chain employs TRBV7-9 and TRBJ1-2; D remains unclear. The CDR3 loop spans 12 amino acids. From germline, CDR1 is SEHNR and CDR2 FQNEAQ (reference sequence). V was clipped by 1 base and J by 5 bases, with 5 bases between them. The CDR3 spells CASSLDLYGYTF. Here the CDR3 DNA reads TGTGCCAGCAGCTTAGACCTTTATGGCTACACCTTC.

J is TRBJ1-1 and V is TRBV5-4; TRBD1 matches at 9 bases. There are 15 residues in the CDR3. Germline trimming cut 4 bases from V and 5 bases from J; bases unmatched to any gene: 9. Germline lookup yields CDR1 SGHNT and CDR2 YYREEE (reference sequence). CDR3 sequence reads: CASSAWTGAETEAFF. CDR3 nucleotide sequence: TGTGCCAGCAGCGCTTGGACAGGGGCGGAAACTGAAGCTTTCTTT. Filled out from reference TRBV5-4 and TRBJ1-1, the complete variable domain reads ETGVTQSPTHLIKTRGQQVTLRCSSQSGHNTVSWYQQALGQGPQFIFQYYREEENGRGNFPPRFSGLQFPNYSSELNVNALELDDSALYLCASSAWTGAETEAFFGQGTRLTVV.

This clonotype was counted a few times. The rearrangement uses TRBV4-1 and TRBJ2-2, with TRBD1 matching over 7 bases. The CDR3 has 15 amino acids. Unmatched junction bases numbered 4, after V lost 6 bases and J lost 0 bases. In germline, CDR1 is MGHRA, CDR2 YSYEKL. CDR3 protein: CASSVDRANTGELFF. The DNA for the CDR3 is TGCGCCAGCAGTGTTGACAGGGCGAACACCGGGGAGCTGTTTTTT.

The chain recombines TRBV9 with TRBJ1-2; D call uncertain. The CDR3 is made up of 15 amino acids. In germline, CDR1 is SGDLS, CDR2 YYNGEE. Trimming stripped 3 bases from V and 4 bases from J, with 16 bases between. CDR3 sequence reads: CASSGSPGWSYGYTF. The CDR3 DNA reads TGTGCCAGCAGCGGAAGCCCAGGCTGGAGCTATGGCTACACCTTC.

This chain links TRBV6-5 with TRBJ2-1, with TRBD2 matching over 9 bases. The CDR3 consists of 16 residues. Per germline, CDR1 MNHEY and CDR2 SVGAGI. Trimming took 5 bases from V and 8 from J; bases not matched to a gene: 13. Written as DNA, the CDR3 is TGTGCCAGCAGTCCTAGAGGTAGCGGGGGCCGAGATGAGCAGTTCTTC. Protein sequence: CASSPRGSGGRDEQFF.

The genes are TRBV20-1 and TRBJ1-5; TRBD1 aligns across 7 bases. V shed 2 bases and J 2 bases; nucleotides not matched to a gene: 6. Germline-derived CDR1 and CDR2 are DFQATT and SNEGSKA (reference sequence). The CDR3 is 15 residues long. CDR3 in amino acids: CSARWPGQGNQPQHF. CDR3 in DNA: TGCAGTGCTAGATGGCCCGGACAGGGCAATCAGCCCCAGCATTTT.

This chain joins TRBV20-1 and TRBJ2-5, with TRBD1 matching 10 bases. The junction had 5 bases not matched to a gene; V was cut back by 0 bases and J by 7 bases. Looked up from germline, CDR1 is DFQATT and CDR2 is SNEGSKA (reference sequence). The CDR3 sequence is 14 residues long. The CDR3 protein is CSAREGTGDGTQYF. The CDR3 DNA reads TGCAGTGCTAGAGAAGGGACAGGGGACGGGACCCAGTACTTC.

V gene TRBV12-3 or TRBV12-4 combines with J gene TRBJ1-1; D is unresolved. This CDR3 has 11 amino acids. Trimming removed 10 bases at V and 4 bases at J, with 10 bases between. The CDR3: CATVRGTEAFF. The CDR3 DNA reads as TGTGCCACCGTTCGGGGCACTGAAGCTTTCTTT.

This clonotype showed up just a few times. This chain joins TRBV4-3 and TRBJ1-1; D not certain. Germline CDR1 is LGHNA and CDR2 is YSLEER. V was shortened by 3 bases and J by 1 base, with 9 bases between the two germline ends. This CDR3 has 14 amino acids. This CDR3 is CASSHRRGNTEAFF. In DNA, the CDR3 is TGCGCCAGCAGCCACAGGCGGGGGAACACTGAAGCTTTCTTT.

The table lists this clonotype with a few counts. V is TRBV6-1 and J is TRBJ2-1, with D hard to call. The CDR3 contains 11 residues. Deletions cut 3 bases from V and 10 bases from J, with 7 bases between. The germline gives CDR1 MNHNS, CDR2 SASEGT. The CDR3 region has the DNA TGTGCCAGCAGTGACCTCGGGGAGCAGTTCTTC. Translating it yields CASSDLGEQFF.

Only a few counts were recorded for this clonotype. The V and J genes are TRBV7-6 and TRBJ2-1, with 8 bases lining up with TRBD2. CDR3 size: 16 residues. V was pared by 1 base and J by 4 bases, with 6 bases of the junction left unmatched. Germline lookup yields CDR1 SGHVS and CDR2 FNYEAQ. The CDR3 loop reads CASSLDSGDFYNEQFF. Here the CDR3 DNA reads TGTGCCAGCAGCTTAGATAGCGGGGATTTTTACAATGAGCAGTTCTTC.

The chain joins TRBV7-4 to TRBJ1-1; 7 bases agree with TRBD1. The CDR3 is made up of 15 amino acids. The V segment lost 4 bases and the J segment 5 bases; nucleotides outside the gene matches: 10. Germline-derived CDR1 and CDR2 are SGHVT and SQSDAQ. The CDR3 DNA is TGTGCCAGCAGCTCCACAGGACAGGACGGGACTGAAGCTTTCTTT. Translated, it gives CASSSTGQDGTEAFF. Supplemented by reference TRBV7-4 and TRBJ1-1, the full variable domain reads GAGVSQSPRYKVAKRGRDVALRCDSISGHVTLYWYRQTLGQGSEVLTYSQSDAQRDKSGRPSGRFSAERPERSVSTLKIQRTEQGDSAVYLCASSSTGQDGTEAFFGQGTRLTVV.

This clonotype was detected only a few times. V gene TRBV7-6 combines with J gene TRBJ2-7; 7 bases align to TRBD1. The CDR3 has 16 residues. In germline, CDR1 is SGHVS, CDR2 FNYEAQ. The V segment lost 5 bases and the J segment 3 bases; nucleotides outside the gene matches: 13. CDR3 in amino acids: CASSPPGTASFYEQYF. CDR3 nucleotides: TGTGCCAGCAGCCCCCCCGGGACAGCGTCTTTCTACGAGCAGTACTTC. Based on the CDR3 plus reference TRBV7-6 and TRBJ2-7, the full variable domain is GAGVSQSPRYKVTKRGQDVALRCDPISGHVSLYWYRQALGQGPEFLTYFNYEAQQDKSGLPNDRFSAERPEGSISTLTIQRTEQRDSAMYRCASSPPGTASFYEQYFGPGTRLTVT.

The chain has TRBV10-3 and TRBJ1-5; D is uncertain. The CDR3 is 15 amino acids. Germline V gene lookup returns CDR1 ENHRY and CDR2 SYGVKD. V was shortened by 2 bases and J by 2 bases, with 10 bases between the two germline ends. This chain's CDR3 is CAISEGRSGNQPQHF. In DNA, the CDR3 is TGTGCCATCAGTGAGGGCAGATCGGGCAATCAGCCCCAGCATTTT.

This clonotype was recorded at least ten times. This chain joins TRBV7-9 and TRBJ1-2; D possibly corresponds to TRBD1 (6 bases). CDR1 and CDR2 (germline): SEHNR, FQNEAQ (reference sequence). Trimming removed 5 bases from V and 8 bases from J, with 15 bases in between. The CDR3 sequence is 13 residues long. CDR3: CASSPGQSGGYTF. The DNA of the CDR3 is TGTGCCAGCAGCCCGGGACAATCGGGGGGCTACACCTTC. The full variable domain, rest sourced from reference TRBV7-9 and TRBJ1-2, is DTGVSQNPRHKITKRGQNVTFRCDPISEHNRLYWYRQTLGQGPEFLTYFQNEAQLEKSRLLSDRFSAERPKGSFSTLEIQRTEQGDSAMYLCASSPGQSGGYTFGSGTRLTVV.

This clonotype appeared a few times. V usage is TRBV20-1 and J usage is TRBJ2-2; D is perhaps TRBD2 (6 bases). Deletions cut 0 bases from V and 0 bases from J, with 11 bases between. Per the germline V gene, CDR1 is DFQATT and CDR2 is SNEGSKA (reference sequence). CDR3 length: 16 residues. CDR3 region: CSARDLWGANTGELFF. In nucleotides, the CDR3 is TGCAGTGCTAGAGATCTGTGGGGGGCGAACACCGGGGAGCTGTTTTTT.

This clonotype was counted ten times or more. This chain uses TRBV6-1 with TRBJ1-1; possible D gene TRBD1, 5 bases. This CDR3 contains 20 residues. The germline V gene encodes CDR1 MNHNS and CDR2 SASEGT. V gave up 4 bases and J gave up 0 bases, with 27 bases separating them. The CDR3 region is CASSVTTQGTAGAMNTEAFF. In DNA form, the CDR3 reads TGTGCCAGCAGTGTTACCACCCAAGGGACCGCCGGGGCGATGAACACTGAAGCTTTCTTT.

The chain couples TRBV5-1 to TRBJ1-1; D is undetermined. The length of the CDR3 is 14 residues. CDR1 and CDR2 (germline): SGHRS, YFSETQ. V gave up 0 bases and J gave up 5 bases, with 11 bases separating them. The DNA of the CDR3 is TGCGCCAGCAGCTTGGCCGAGGGAAGTACTGAAGCTTTCTTT. This encodes CASSLAEGSTEAFF.

This clonotype appeared a few times. The chain couples TRBV9 to TRBJ2-2; D is possibly TRBD2 (6 bases). The CDR3 consists of 14 residues. The germline CDR1 and CDR2 sequences are SGDLS and YYNGEE. Trimming cost V 1 base and J 5 bases, with 9 bases left between them. The CDR3 region has the DNA TGTGCCAGCAGCGTATCTCGGGGGACCGGGGAGCTGTTTTTT. It translates to CASSVSRGTGELFF. Full variable domain (remainder filled in from reference TRBV9 and TRBJ2-2): DSGVTQTPKHLITATGQRVTLRCSPRSGDLSVYWYQQSLDQGLQFLIQYYNGEERAKGNILERFSAQQFPDLHSELNLSSLELGDSALYFCASSVSRGTGELFFGEGSRLTVL.

This clonotype was detected a few times. This chain joins TRBV7-9 and TRBJ1-1, with TRBD1 matching 8 bases. This CDR3 comprises 13 residues. CDR1 SEHNR and CDR2 FQNEAQ come from the germline V gene (reference sequence). V was clipped by 7 bases and J by 6 bases; unmatched bases: 7. The CDR3 region has the DNA TGTGCCAGCAACGCAGGGGGCTGGCCTGAAGCTTTCTTT. It codes for CASNAGGWPEAFF.

This clonotype was recorded at least ten times. This rearrangement joins TRBV25-1 to TRBJ1-2; 12 bases align to TRBD1. The germline V gene encodes CDR1 MGHDK and CDR2 SYGVNS. V trimming: 4 bases; J trimming: 3 bases; junction bases outside the gene matches: 6. This CDR3 has 16 amino acids. The CDR3 region has the DNA TGTGCCAGCAGTGGGGGACAGGGGGCGCGGGACTATGGCTACACCTTC. Its translation: CASSGGQGARDYGYTF.

In its sample, this clonotype was seen a few times. The rearrangement uses TRBV12-3 or TRBV12-4 and TRBJ2-1, with 7 bases fitting TRBD1. After removal of 7 bases from V and 2 bases from J, the junction contained 11 bases not matched to a gene. This CDR3 region has 16 residues. The CDR3 protein is CASNQLGTAAYNEQFF. CDR3 bases: TGTGCCAGCAATCAACTGGGGACAGCGGCCTACAATGAGCAGTTCTTC.

This clonotype was picked up a small number of times. The chain carries TRBV7-9 and TRBJ2-7; D is unresolved. From germline, CDR1 is SEHNR and CDR2 FQNEAQ (reference sequence). V was cut by 5 bases and J by 2 bases, with 13 bases left in between. CDR3 length equals 14 residues. The CDR3: CASSPEDFPYEQYV. CDR3 DNA sequence: TGTGCCAGCAGCCCCGAGGATTTTCCCTACGAGCAGTACGTC.